These 22 T cell receptor beta chains share one sample of origin, sequenced in a study of cytomegalovirus exposure and HLA in healthy donors. Use of 60 Vbeta and 13 Jbeta primers characterized the PCR. Sequencing was performed with immunoSEQ multiplex PCR; in TCRdb, only in-frame clones are kept and a portion is missing. Of 100,000 to 150,000 clones listed, over 70% were seen once; the top ten hold more than 1%. Sequencing used PBMCs. The receptors derive from a female donor in good health and CMV-seronegative.

This clone was counted only a few times. The rearrangement links TRBV19 to TRBJ1-6, with D perhaps matching TRBD1 (6 bases). This CDR3 comprises 16 residues. Trimming removed 8 bases from V and 9 bases from J, with 23 bases in between. CDR1 and CDR2 (germline): LNHDA, SQIVND (reference sequence). The CDR3 sequence is CASSPGAGPESSPLHF. As DNA, the CDR3 is TGTGCCAGTTCCCCAGGGGCGGGCCCTGAAAGTTCACCCCTCCACTTT.

This clone showed up just a few times. The V and J genes are TRBV5-6 and TRBJ1-5; 8 positions agree with TRBD1. Looked up from germline, CDR1 is SGHDT and CDR2 is YYEEEE. CDR3 size: 16 residues. After removal of 1 base from V and 9 bases from J, the junction contained 12 bases not matched to a gene. The CDR3 bases are TGTGCCAGCAGCTTGTGGACAGGGACTCTTAGGGGGCCCCAGCATTTT. Amino acid sequence: CASSLWTGTLRGPQHF.

The rearrangement joins TRBV29-1 to TRBJ2-7, with D possibly being TRBD2 (6 bases). The CDR3 contains 13 residues. V lost 4 bases and J 3 bases, leaving 13 bases between the germline ends. The V gene's germline CDR1 is SQVTM and CDR2 ANQGSEA. This CDR3 reads CSVGGGARYEQYF. CDR3 coding DNA: TGCAGCGTTGGAGGCGGGGCACGCTACGAGCAGTACTTC.

The V gene is TRBV6-5, the J gene TRBJ1-5; D gene unclear. The CDR3 loop spans 14 amino acids. Per the germline V gene, CDR1 is MNHEY and CDR2 is SVGAGI. Between the trimmed V and J ends, which lost 5 bases and 1 base, there was a span of 9 bases. CDR3 in DNA: TGTGCCAGCAGTACTGGACTGAGCAATCAGCCCCAGCATTTT. Its translation is CASSTGLSNQPQHF.

In its sample, this clone was seen once. The rearrangement links TRBV18 to TRBJ1-1; D not resolved. The V gene lost 5 bases and the J gene lost 0 bases, with 7 bases spanning the gap. CDR1 KGHSH and CDR2 LQKENI come from the germline V gene. This CDR3 has 13 amino acids. DNA for the CDR3: TGTGCCAGCTCAGCGGGAATGAACACTGAAGCTTTCTTT. Encoded protein: CASSAGMNTEAFF.

The rearrangement joins TRBV6-5 to TRBJ1-3; D not resolved. V lost 8 bases, J lost 0 bases, and 8 bases lay in between. This CDR3 has 13 amino acids. Germline CDR1 reads MNHEY; CDR2 reads SVGAGI. CDR3 region: CASRGSSGNTIYF. CDR3 sequence (DNA): TGTGCCAGCCGGGGATCCTCTGGAAACACCATATATTTT.

The chain has TRBV9 and TRBJ2-1, with TRBD2 matching 8 bases. The CDR3 loop spans 15 amino acids. The V gene's germline CDR1 is SGDLS and CDR2 YYNGEE. V trimming: 3 bases; J trimming: 3 bases; junction bases outside the gene matches: 5. The CDR3 reads CASSEGLAGYNEQFF. The CDR3 DNA sequence: TGTGCCAGCAGCGAAGGACTAGCCGGCTACAATGAGCAGTTCTTC.

The genes are TRBV5-6 and TRBJ2-1, with 10 bases aligning to TRBD2. V lost 9 bases, J lost 4 bases, and 4 bases stayed unmatched. Germline V gene data show CDR1 as SGHDT and CDR2 as YYEEEE. This CDR3 comprises 13 residues. This CDR3 reads CATRLAGYNEQFF. CDR3 nucleotide sequence: TGTGCCACGAGACTAGCGGGTTACAATGAGCAGTTCTTC.

This clone appeared once. V is TRBV5-1 and J is TRBJ1-2; 7 bases align to TRBD1. The germline V gene has CDR1 SGHRS and CDR2 YFSETQ. Losses at the gene ends were 0 bases for V and 2 bases for J; bases not matched to a gene: 7. This CDR3 contains 16 residues. DNA for the CDR3: TGCGCCAGCAGCTTGGAGGTAGGGACAGCCAACTATGGCTACACCTTC. Translating it yields CASSLEVGTANYGYTF.

The V gene is TRBV4-1, the J gene TRBJ2-6, with D perhaps TRBD1 (6 bases). Germline lookup yields CDR1 MGHRA and CDR2 YSYEKL. With 3 bases removed from V and 0 bases from J, the gap between germline ends came to 12 bases. The CDR3 sequence is 17 residues long. The CDR3 DNA sequence: TGCGCCAGCAGCCAGGACAGAGCCTTCTCTGGGGCCAACGTCCTGACTTTC. It encodes CASSQDRAFSGANVLTF.

The CDR3 DNA is TGTGCCACCAGCAGAGATGGGGGGGCGGACATTCAGTACTTC. This codes for CATSRDGGADIQYF. V gene TRBV15 combines with J gene TRBJ2-4; D is perhaps TRBD2 (7 bases). The CDR3 loop spans 14 amino acids. The germline CDR1 and CDR2 sequences are LNHNV and YYDKDF (reference sequence). Trimming took 0 bases from V and 8 from J, leaving 11 bases between them.

The chain carries TRBV9 and TRBJ2-5; TRBD2 matches at 8 bases. Germline V CDR1 and CDR2: SGDLS, YYNGEE. This CDR3 contains 15 residues. The V segment lost 1 base and the J segment 3 bases; nucleotides outside the gene matches: 5. CDR3 loop: CASSVSGGLEETQYF. The CDR3 DNA reads TGTGCCAGCAGCGTATCGGGGGGGCTTGAAGAGACCCAGTACTTC.

V usage is TRBV2 and J usage is TRBJ2-6, with TRBD2 identical over 13 bases. Germline V CDR1 and CDR2: SNHLY, FYNNEI. The CDR3 totals 16 residues. Trimming at V came to 11 bases and at J to 2 bases, leaving 6 bases not matched to a gene. In DNA, the CDR3 is TGTGCCTGCCGGACTAGCGGGAGAACTGGGGCCAACGTCCTGACTTTC. Protein product: CACRTSGRTGANVLTF.

The rearrangement joins TRBV15 to TRBJ1-3; no definite D call. The germline gives CDR1 LNHNV, CDR2 YYDKDF (reference sequence). Trimming removed 4 bases from V and 0 bases from J, with 13 bases in between. The CDR3 extends over 16 amino acids. CDR3 nucleotide sequence: TGTGCCACCAGCACCCAGGTCGACGTCTCTGGAAACACCATATATTTT. Amino acid sequence: CATSTQVDVSGNTIYF.

The chain has TRBV12-5 and TRBJ2-5, with D possibly TRBD1 on 5 matching bases. There are 13 residues in the CDR3. The germline V and J ends were trimmed by 6 bases and 2 bases, with 10 bases remaining between them. In germline, CDR1 is LGHNT, CDR2 FRNRAP. The CDR3 is CASGPDSQETQYF. The CDR3 DNA follows: TGTGCTAGTGGACCAGACAGTCAAGAGACCCAGTACTTC. Drawing the rest from reference TRBV12-5 and TRBJ2-5, the complete variable domain is DARVTQTPRHKVTEMGQEVTMRCQPILGHNTVFWYRQTMMQGLELLAYFRNRAPLDDSGMPKDRFSAEMPDATLATLKIQPSEPRDSAVYFCASGPDSQETQYFGPGTRLLVL.

This clone was detected only once. The chain recombines TRBV10-3 with TRBJ2-7, with D unresolved. V was trimmed by 3 bases and J by 0 bases, leaving 3 bases between them. CDR1 is ENHRY, CDR2 SYGVKD, per germline. CDR3 size: 12 residues. CDR3 loop: CAISDLSYEQYF. Here the CDR3 DNA reads TGTGCCATCAGTGATCTCTCCTACGAGCAGTACTTC.

The chain uses TRBV28 and TRBJ2-5; D gene ambiguous. Germline V gene sequence: CDR1 MDHEN, CDR2 SYDVKM. Trimming cost V 3 bases and J 4 bases, with 15 bases left between them. The CDR3 extends over 15 amino acids. CDR3 in amino acids: CASSFGAANRETQYF. DNA of the CDR3: TGTGCCAGCAGTTTCGGCGCGGCTAACCGAGAGACCCAGTACTTC.

In DNA, the CDR3 is TGCGCCAGCAGCTTGGCGGGGAAGGCAGGGGGCGAGTATTTT. The encoded protein is CASSLAGKAGGEYF. This chain uses TRBV5-1 with TRBJ2-3; 8 nucleotides align to TRBD1. V trimming: 0 bases; J trimming: 13 bases; junction bases outside the gene matches: 10. This CDR3 comprises 14 residues. Germline CDR1 and CDR2: SGHRS and YFSETQ.

The chain recombines TRBV15 with TRBJ1-5; 7 nucleotides align to TRBD1. With 5 bases clipped from V and 3 bases from J, the junction kept 4 bases outside the gene matches. The germline CDR1 and CDR2 sequences are LNHNV and YYDKDF (reference sequence). The CDR3 is 14 amino acids. The CDR3 bases are TGTGCCACCAGCGGGGACAGATTCAATCAGCCCCAGCATTTT. Its protein is CATSGDRFNQPQHF.

The CDR3 region has the DNA TGTGCCAGCAGCTTGGGGTTCAGTAACTATGGCTACACCTTC. Amino acids: CASSLGFSNYGYTF. The chain recombines TRBV5-6 with TRBJ1-2; D gene unclear. Germline CDR1 and CDR2: SGHDT and YYEEEE. This CDR3 comprises 14 residues. Trimming left V 0 bases short and J 1 base short, with 7 bases between.

This sequence joins TRBV27 and TRBJ2-1; no clear D gene. The V end lost 7 bases, the J end lost 7 bases, and 11 bases lay between the germline ends. Looked up from germline, CDR1 is MNHEY and CDR2 is SMNVEV (reference sequence). The CDR3 runs to 12 residues. CDR3 sequence (DNA): TGTGCCAGCACCGACTTTAAGAATGAGCAGTTCTTC. Translation gives CASTDFKNEQFF.

The chain couples TRBV29-1 to TRBJ2-7, with D maybe TRBD2 (6 bases). The CDR3 loop spans 15 amino acids. CDR1 is SQVTM and CDR2 is ANQGSEA in the germline V gene. The V end was cut by 1 base, the J end by 4 bases, with 17 bases between. In DNA form, the CDR3 reads TGCAGCGTTGAAGTCGCGGCTGGGAGGCCGTACGAGCAGTACTTC. Its protein is CSVEVAAGRPYEQYF.